A selection of T cell receptor beta chains follows, all from one sample in a study of T cells after yellow fever vaccination. TCRdb reprocessed the 5' RACE reads via MiXCR and lists one record per CDR3 protein. This table holds 300,000 or so distinct CDR3 sequences, 10% to 15% found once. Source: CD4+ T cells sorted from PBMCs, taken 45 days after the yellow fever booster vaccination. The receptors were sampled from a man aged 30 to 39 who received the YFV17D yellow fever vaccine. The CDR3 runs from the conserved cysteine through the conserved F or W. Fields, in order: J gene, D gene, V gene, clone size, CDR3 DNA, CDR3 protein. A D gene is named only where the DNA matches it firmly. The size field is filled for only some rows; it gives once, few, many or a size class.

J gene: TRBJ1-1
D gene: .
V gene: TRBV7-9
clone size: few
CDR3 DNA: TGTGCCAGCAGTCCAAGGGGCTCAACGGGCACTGAAGCTTTCTTT
CDR3 protein: CASSPRGSTGTEAFF

J gene: TRBJ1-5
D gene: TRBD1
V gene: TRBV5-1
clone size: .
CDR3 DNA: TGCGCCAGCAGCCTACAGGGGAATGAACAGCCCCAGCATTTT
CDR3 protein: CASSLQGNEQPQHF

J gene: TRBJ2-7
D gene: .
V gene: TRBV6-5
clone size: .
CDR3 DNA: TGTGCCAGCAGTTACCAAAGCTCCTACGAGCAGTACTTC
CDR3 protein: CASSYQSSYEQYF

J gene: TRBJ2-2
D gene: .
V gene: TRBV28
clone size: .
CDR3 DNA: TGTGCCAGCAGTTTATGGCGGTACACCGGGGAGCTGTTTTTT
CDR3 protein: CASSLWRYTGELFF

J gene: TRBJ2-1
D gene: .
V gene: TRBV5-1
clone size: few
CDR3 DNA: TGCGCCAGCAGCTCGCCCGTTGGGCTAGGGTTCTACTTCTTC
CDR3 protein: CASSSPVGLGFYFF

J gene: TRBJ2-5
D gene: .
V gene: TRBV5-1
clone size: .
CDR3 DNA: TGCGCCAGCAGCTTGGAAAGGGGGTCGGGAGAGACCCAGTACTTC
CDR3 protein: CASSLERGSGETQYF

J gene: TRBJ2-7
D gene: .
V gene: TRBV6-2/TRBV6-3
clone size: .
CDR3 DNA: TGTGCCAGCAGTTACAGGATGGGGAACGGTTACGAGCAGTACTTC
CDR3 protein: CASSYRMGNGYEQYF

J gene: TRBJ2-5
D gene: .
V gene: TRBV18
clone size: .
CDR3 DNA: TGTGCCAGCTCACCACATGTAGGAGAGACCCAGTACTTC
CDR3 protein: CASSPHVGETQYF

J gene: TRBJ1-2
D gene: TRBD1
V gene: TRBV5-1
clone size: few
CDR3 DNA: TGCGCCAGCAGCTTGGAGACAGGGTATGGCTACACCTTC
CDR3 protein: CASSLETGYGYTF

J gene: TRBJ2-7
D gene: .
V gene: TRBV20-1
clone size: .
CDR3 DNA: TGCAGTGCTAGCCCGCGGGGAGCCTACGAGCAGTACTTC
CDR3 protein: CSASPRGAYEQYF

J gene: TRBJ2-7
D gene: .
V gene: TRBV20-1
clone size: many
CDR3 DNA: TGCAGTGCTAGCCCTTCCCGATACGAGCAGTACTTC
CDR3 protein: CSASPSRYEQYF

J gene: TRBJ2-2
D gene: .
V gene: TRBV6-5
clone size: .
CDR3 DNA: TGTGCCAGCAGTTACTCAACAGGGACGGCCGGGGAGCTGTTTTTT
CDR3 protein: CASSYSTGTAGELFF

J gene: TRBJ2-7
D gene: TRBD1
V gene: TRBV7-2
clone size: .
CDR3 DNA: TGTGCCAGCAGCTCGCACGGGACAGGTTCCTACGAGCAGTACTTC
CDR3 protein: CASSSHGTGSYEQYF

J gene: TRBJ2-3
D gene: .
V gene: TRBV6-5
clone size: few
CDR3 DNA: TGTGCCAGCAGTTACTCCTACCGCACAGATACGCAGTATTTT
CDR3 protein: CASSYSYRTDTQYF

J gene: TRBJ2-2
D gene: TRBD2
V gene: TRBV7-2
clone size: many
CDR3 DNA: TGTGCCAGCAGAACGGGACTAGCGGGAGGGGTCGGGGAGCTGTTTTTT
CDR3 protein: CASRTGLAGGVGELFF